This T cell receptor (beta chain) was found in a study of blood T cell repertoires in COVID-19. The CDR3 totals 19 residues. Per the original data handling: Reference gene primer amplification yielded estimated nucleated cell counts. Sequencing used immunoSEQ multiplex PCR; TCRdb keeps in-frame clones, though not all of them. From that table come the V and J calls and clone size; the DNA was used to work out D and trimming. Among tens of thousands of clones listed, roughly 84% were seen once. Sequenced input: peripheral blood. The clonotype was recovered from a man aged 60 to 75 with acute or convalescent COVID-19. The genes are TRBV21-1 and TRBJ1-3; TRBD1 reflects the table's D call only, with no check against the DNA. TRBV21-1 is marked as a pseudogene. This CDR3 reads CASSKAQNRQMRSGNTIYF. The CDR3 DNA sequence: TGTGCCAGCAGCAAAGCGCAGAACAGGCAAATGCGCTCTGGAAACACCATATATTTT.